At least ten counts were recorded for the clone carrying this T cell receptor beta chain. The antigen remains undetermined. TCRdb analysed the reads with MiXCR anew, one entry per CDR3 protein. The top ten clones hold approximately 19% of a sample with around 300,000 distinct CDR3 sequences, 22% of them seen once. This specimen belongs to a study of T cell repertoires in cytomegalovirus infection. V lost 5 bases, J lost 2 bases, and 15 bases lay in between. Germline V lookup: CDR1 SGHVS, CDR2 FQNEAQ. The CDR3 contains 15 residues. The source was cultured PBMCs, collected from culture after CMV antigen stimulation. The V gene is TRBV7-8, the J gene TRBJ2-5; weak D call: TRBD1 (5 bases). This TCR was sampled from a human donor in good health (CMV status not recorded). Some clones in this sample may be carry-over from other donors' samples. CDR3 residues: CASSLGRGIQETQYF. CDR3 DNA sequence: TGTGCCAGCAGCCTGGGAAGGGGAATTCAAGAGACCCAGTACTTC.